These 28 T cell receptor beta chains were all obtained from the same sample, sequenced in a study of identical twins. One entry per CDR3 protein results from TCRdb running MiXCR on the 5' RACE reads. The sample comprises around 650,000 distinct CDR3 sequences, roughly 7.2% of which are singletons, and about 1.5% rests with the top ten. This sample also appeared in a second study, on yellow fever vaccine responses in identical twins.

The sequenced sample was PBMCs. These receptors all stem from a woman aged 18 to 35 in good health.

V gene TRBV7-2 combines with J gene TRBJ2-3; 10 positions agree with TRBD2. Germline V lookup: CDR1 SGHTA, CDR2 FQGNSA. V was clipped by 4 bases and J by 10 bases; unmatched bases: 5. The CDR3 loop spans 13 amino acids. The CDR3: CASSSVAGGPQYF. DNA of the CDR3: TGTGCCAGCAGCTCGGTAGCGGGGGGCCCGCAGTATTTT.

This sequence joins TRBV28 and TRBJ2-7; D call uncertain. The CDR3 contains 14 residues. V lost 2 bases to trimming and J lost 2 bases, with 10 bases between them. CDR1 and CDR2 from the germline V gene are MDHEN and SYDVKM. CDR3 region: CASSLGNFAYEQYV. CDR3 nucleotides: TGTGCCAGCAGTTTAGGTAACTTCGCCTACGAGCAGTACGTC.

The table lists this clonotype with many counts. The junction departs from the called germline gene at one end, perhaps through a read error. The chain combines TRBV2 with TRBJ2-5; TRBD2 matches 7 bases. The CDR3 length is 14 residues. Germline CDR1 and CDR2: SNHLY and FYNNEI. CDR3 in amino acids: CASREAGRAGTQYF. The DNA for the CDR3 is TGTGCCAGCAGGGAAGCGGGACGAGCGGGGACCCAGTACTTC.

The chain recombines TRBV2 with TRBJ1-1; D gene uncertain. CDR1 SNHLY and CDR2 FYNNEI come from the germline V gene. This CDR3 has 16 amino acids. V was pared by 4 bases and J by 0 bases, with 15 bases between. CDR3 sequence (DNA): TGTGCCAGCAGTGGGGGTTTGTTTATCATGAACACTGAAGCTTTCTTT. This translates into CASSGGLFIMNTEAFF. The variable domain in full, completed from reference TRBV2 and TRBJ1-1, reads EPEVTQTPSHQVTQMGQEVILRCVPISNHLYFYWYRQILGQKVEFLVSFYNNEISEKSEIFDDQFSVERPDGSNFTLKIRSTKLEDSAMYFCASSGGLFIMNTEAFFGQGTRLTVV.

The chain recombines TRBV15 with TRBJ2-2; 7 bases are a match to TRBD2. The CDR3 is made up of 19 amino acids. Trimming took 5 bases from V and 5 from J; bases not matched to a gene: 20. Germline V gene sequence: CDR1 LNHNV, CDR2 YYDKDF (reference sequence). In nucleotides, the CDR3 is TGTGCCACCAGCGCCCGTTCAGCGGGGACCCGAACGAGAACCGGGGAGCTGTTTTTT. Protein: CATSARSAGTRTRTGELFF.

The chain recombines TRBV6-1 with TRBJ2-3; perhaps D is TRBD1 or TRBD2 (6 bases each). Trimming cost V 7 bases and J 2 bases, with 16 bases left between them. The V gene's germline CDR1 is MNHNS and CDR2 SASEGT. The CDR3 length is 15 residues. The CDR3 DNA sequence: TGTGCCAGCAAACCCTGGGGGGCCCTCACAGATACGCAGTATTTT. Translating it yields CASKPWGALTDTQYF.

The table lists this clonotype with a few counts. The chain is built from TRBV2 and TRBJ2-3; 8 bases line up with TRBD1. The V gene's germline CDR1 is SNHLY and CDR2 FYNNEI. Trimming took 1 base from V and 3 from J; bases not matched to a gene: 3. The CDR3 contains 15 residues. CDR3 residues: CASSEGQGATDTQYF. CDR3 in DNA: TGTGCCAGCAGTGAAGGGCAGGGGGCGACAGATACGCAGTATTTT.

The genes are TRBV7-8 and TRBJ2-7; the D is unclear. Trimming left V 5 bases short and J 0 bases short, with 11 bases between. CDR3 length: 14 residues. Germline V gives CDR1 SGHVS, CDR2 FQNEAQ. The CDR3 protein is CASSPHGVSYEQYV. The CDR3 coding sequence is TGTGCCAGCAGCCCCCATGGGGTCTCCTACGAGCAGTACGTC.

This clonotype showed up just a few times. The gene calls are TRBV20-1 and TRBJ2-7, with 7 bases fitting TRBD2. Germline V lookup: CDR1 DFQATT, CDR2 SNEGSKA (reference sequence). This CDR3 has 12 residues. Germline trimming cut 6 bases from V and 7 bases from J; bases unmatched to any gene: 9. CDR3 loop: CSAERDGWEQYF. As DNA, the CDR3 is TGCAGTGCCGAGCGGGACGGCTGGGAGCAGTACTTC.

The rearrangement links TRBV10-3 to TRBJ2-7; perhaps TRBD2 as D (5 bases). V was pared by 5 bases and J by 3 bases, with 23 bases between. This CDR3 comprises 17 residues. The germline CDR1 and CDR2 sequences are ENHRY and SYGVKD. The CDR3 protein is CAISKDLQPWAGYEQYV. The CDR3 DNA reads as TGTGCCATCAGTAAAGACTTACAACCGTGGGCGGGCTACGAGCAGTACGTC.

This clonotype was seen a handful of times. The rearrangement uses TRBV2 and TRBJ2-1; 7 bases map to TRBD1. This CDR3 has 14 amino acids. The germline gives CDR1 SNHLY, CDR2 FYNNEI. V lost 2 bases, J lost 10 bases, and 8 bases stayed unmatched. The CDR3 sequence is CASSETGAVHEQFF. CDR3 nucleotides: TGTGCCAGCAGTGAAACAGGGGCCGTCCACGAGCAGTTCTTC.

There are many counts of this clonotype. V is TRBV6-1 and J is TRBJ1-5; TRBD1 matches at 8 bases. There are 13 residues in the CDR3. The V and J ends lost 6 bases and 6 bases, in that order; junction bases with no gene match: 4. The germline gives CDR1 MNHNS, CDR2 SASEGT. The CDR3, as DNA: TGTGCCAGCAGCCCGGGGACAGGTCAGCCCCAGCATTTT. Amino acids: CASSPGTGQPQHF.

In this sample, this clonotype turned up many times. The chain couples TRBV12-3 or TRBV12-4 to TRBJ2-3; no definite D call. Trimming shortened V by 3 bases and J by 6 bases, and 10 bases separated the two germline ends. The CDR3 is 13 amino acids. CDR3: CASSFSAKDTQYF. Written as DNA, the CDR3 is TGTGCCAGCAGTTTTTCCGCAAAGGATACGCAGTATTTT.

This rearrangement joins TRBV10-3 to TRBJ2-7; D is undetermined. The CDR3 is 12 amino acids. Trimming pared 8 bases from V and 4 bases from J, leaving 12 bases between. Germline V gene sequence: CDR1 ENHRY, CDR2 SYGVKD. CDR3 sequence (DNA): TGTGCCATCGGTCCGGGCGCTTACGAGCAGTACGTC. Protein: CAIGPGAYEQYV.

This clonotype appeared a few times. V is TRBV29-1 and J is TRBJ2-7; no clear D gene. The germline V gene has CDR1 SQVTM and CDR2 ANQGSEA. The V end was cut by 2 bases, the J end by 7 bases, with 6 bases between. The length of the CDR3 is 10 residues. CDR3 amino acids: CSVESEEQYF. Written as DNA, the CDR3 is TGCAGCGTTGAATCGGAGGAGCAGTACTTC.

This CDR3 reads CASSLREQGKSSGANVLTF. In DNA form, the CDR3 reads TGCGCCAGCAGCCTGCGGGAACAGGGGAAAAGCTCTGGGGCCAACGTCCTGACTTTC. The chain is built from TRBV4-1 and TRBJ2-6; the D gene is possibly TRBD1 (7 bases). The germline V gene has CDR1 MGHRA and CDR2 YSYEKL. This CDR3 has 19 residues. V shed 4 bases and J shed 0 bases, with 19 bases lying between them.

V and J are TRBV2 and TRBJ1-2; a weak D match, TRBD1 (5 bases). The CDR3 contains 14 residues. Germline V gene sequence: CDR1 SNHLY, CDR2 FYNNEI. V lost 7 bases and J lost 6, with 18 bases in between. CDR3 loop: CASNGQGKSDGYTF. CDR3 sequence (DNA): TGTGCCAGCAATGGGCAGGGAAAGTCGGATGGCTACACCTTC.

This chain links TRBV27 with TRBJ2-1; D is possibly TRBD2 (6 bases). Germline V gives CDR1 MNHEY, CDR2 SMNVEV (reference sequence). The V end lost 5 bases, the J end lost 6 bases, and 20 bases lay between the germline ends. This CDR3 has 16 amino acids. The CDR3: CASSPHGAGPPNEQFF. The CDR3 coding sequence is TGTGCCAGCAGTCCCCATGGCGCGGGGCCCCCCAATGAGCAGTTCTTC.

This clonotype was counted only a few times. This chain links TRBV5-1 with TRBJ1-2; TRBD1 agrees at 12 bases. CDR1 SGHRS and CDR2 YFSETQ come from the germline V gene. This CDR3 has 15 amino acids. V trimming: 4 bases; J trimming: 4 bases; junction bases outside the gene matches: 5. CDR3 region: CASSKGQGATYGYTF. CDR3 bases: TGCGCCAGCAGCAAGGGACAGGGGGCCACCTATGGCTACACCTTC.

This clonotype was detected a few times. The chain carries TRBV5-1 and TRBJ2-1; D may be TRBD2 (6 bases). The CDR3 runs to 17 residues. Germline V gene sequence: CDR1 SGHRS, CDR2 YFSETQ. The germline V and J ends were trimmed by 5 bases and 4 bases, with 22 bases remaining between them. The CDR3 DNA reads TGCGCCAGCAGTCGCATTTTAGGAGGGGACCCATACAATGAGCAGTTCTTC. It translates to CASSRILGGDPYNEQFF.

This clonotype was recorded many times. The V gene is TRBV2, the J gene TRBJ2-4; 9 positions match TRBD1. The CDR3 is 11 residues long. Germline-derived CDR1 and CDR2 are SNHLY and FYNNEI. The J segment lost 7 bases and the V segment lost 8 bases, leaving 0 bases of the junction unmatched. DNA for the CDR3: TGTGCCAGCGGACAGGGGAACATTCAGTACTTC. Translating gives CASGQGNIQYF. The full variable domain, in which reference TRBV2 and TRBJ2-4 provide the parts outside the CDR3, is EPEVTQTPSHQVTQMGQEVILRCVPISNHLYFYWYRQILGQKVEFLVSFYNNEISEKSEIFDDQFSVERPDGSNFTLKIRSTKLEDSAMYFCASGQGNIQYFGAGTRLSVL.

This clonotype came up a few times. The J gene is TRBJ1-6, the V gene TRBV6-1; 7 positions agree with TRBD1. Germline CDR1 is MNHNS and CDR2 is SASEGT. This CDR3 is built from 15 residues. The V and J ends lost 8 bases and 3 bases, in that order; junction bases with no gene match: 7. CDR3 sequence reads: CASSRDSGYNSPLHF. The CDR3 DNA reads TGTGCCAGCTCCCGGGACAGCGGCTATAATTCACCCCTCCACTTT.

This clonotype was observed a few times. Here the CDR3 DNA reads TGTGCCAGCAGTGACCCCCTAGCGAGCGAGGGAAACATTCAGTACTTC. It encodes CASSDPLASEGNIQYF. V is TRBV12-3 or TRBV12-4 and J is TRBJ2-4; maybe TRBD2 (6 bases). The CDR3 is made up of 16 amino acids. V dropped 5 bases and J dropped 6 bases, with 20 bases sitting between them.

The chain has TRBV3-1 and TRBJ2-1; D perhaps matches TRBD2 (6 bases). The CDR3 runs 15 residues. V dropped 3 bases and J dropped 9 bases, with 18 bases sitting between them. Per germline, CDR1 LGHDT and CDR2 YNNKEL (reference sequence). In DNA form, the CDR3 reads TGTGCCAGCAGCCACTTGGGGCTCGAGACTAGTGAGCAGTTCTTC. Translated: CASSHLGLETSEQFF.

The chain employs TRBV20-1 and TRBJ1-2; no reliable D call. The V end lost 3 bases, the J end lost 6 bases, and 11 bases lay between the germline ends. CDR1 and CDR2 from the germline V gene are DFQATT and SNEGSKA (reference sequence). The CDR3 is 12 amino acids. The CDR3 reads CSARLPADGYTF. CDR3 DNA: TGCAGTGCTAGGCTCCCAGCGGATGGCTACACCTTC.

This clonotype was observed many times. The V call is TRBV5-1, the J call TRBJ1-5; D perhaps matches TRBD1 (6 bases). Germline lookup yields CDR1 SGHRS and CDR2 YFSETQ. V was trimmed by 2 bases and J by 6 bases, leaving 12 bases between them. CDR3 length: 14 amino acids. The CDR3 DNA reads as TGCGCCAGCAGCTTAGCAGGGGAGGGTCAGCCCCAGCATTTT. Encoded protein: CASSLAGEGQPQHF. Together with reference TRBV5-1 and TRBJ1-5, the CDR3 gives the full variable domain: KAGVTQTPRYLIKTRGQQVTLSCSPISGHRSVSWYQQTPGQGLQFLFEYFSETQRNKGNFPGRFSGRQFSNSRSEMNVSTLELGDSALYLCASSLAGEGQPQHFGDGTRLSIL.

The chain combines TRBV5-1 with TRBJ1-5; the D gene is possibly TRBD1 (5 bases). V was clipped by 4 bases and J by 3 bases, with 14 bases between them. In germline, CDR1 is SGHRS, CDR2 YFSETQ. The length of the CDR3 is 15 residues. The CDR3 DNA reads as TGCGCCAGCAGCGTTGGGGGATCGTACAATCAGCCCCAGCATTTT. It yields the protein CASSVGGSYNQPQHF.

A few counts support this clonotype. The chain carries TRBV3-1 and TRBJ2-5; D may be TRBD1 or TRBD2 (5 bases each). The CDR3 totals 13 residues. Germline lookup yields CDR1 LGHDT and CDR2 YNNKEL (reference sequence). The V end was cut by 2 bases, the J end by 5 bases, with 9 bases between. This CDR3 reads CASSQLGTETQYF. As DNA, the CDR3 is TGTGCCAGCAGCCAACTTGGGACGGAGACCCAGTACTTC.